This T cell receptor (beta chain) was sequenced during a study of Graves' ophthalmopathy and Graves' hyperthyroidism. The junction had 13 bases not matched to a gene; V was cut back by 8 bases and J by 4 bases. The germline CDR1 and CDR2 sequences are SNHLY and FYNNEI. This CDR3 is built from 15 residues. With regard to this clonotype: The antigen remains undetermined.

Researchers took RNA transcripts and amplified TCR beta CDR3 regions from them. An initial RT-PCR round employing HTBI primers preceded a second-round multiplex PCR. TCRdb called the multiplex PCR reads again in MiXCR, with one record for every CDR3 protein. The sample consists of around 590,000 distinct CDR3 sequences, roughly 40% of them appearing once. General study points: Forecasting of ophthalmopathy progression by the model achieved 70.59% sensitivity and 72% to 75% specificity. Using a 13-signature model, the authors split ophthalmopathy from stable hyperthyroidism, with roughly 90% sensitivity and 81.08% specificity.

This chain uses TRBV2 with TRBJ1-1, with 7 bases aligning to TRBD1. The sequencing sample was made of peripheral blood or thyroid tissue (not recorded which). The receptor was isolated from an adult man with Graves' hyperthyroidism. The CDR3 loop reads CASGQGVRGSTEAFF. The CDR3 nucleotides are TGTGCCAGCGGGCAGGGGGTTCGTGGTAGCACTGAAGCTTTCTTT.